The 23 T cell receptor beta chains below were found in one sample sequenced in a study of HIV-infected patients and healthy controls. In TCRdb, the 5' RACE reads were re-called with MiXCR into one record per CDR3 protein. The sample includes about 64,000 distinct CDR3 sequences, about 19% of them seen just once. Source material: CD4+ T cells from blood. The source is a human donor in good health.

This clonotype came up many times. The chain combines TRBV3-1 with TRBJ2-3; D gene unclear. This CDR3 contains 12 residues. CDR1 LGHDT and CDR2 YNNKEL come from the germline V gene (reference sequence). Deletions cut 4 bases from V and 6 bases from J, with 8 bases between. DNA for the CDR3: TGTGCCAGCAGCCTCTACTTTGATACGCAGTATTTT. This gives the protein CASSLYFDTQYF.

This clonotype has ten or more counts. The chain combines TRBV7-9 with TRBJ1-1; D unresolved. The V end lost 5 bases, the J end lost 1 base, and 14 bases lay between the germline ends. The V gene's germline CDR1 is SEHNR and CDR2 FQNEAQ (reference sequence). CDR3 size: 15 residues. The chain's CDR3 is CASSPHNNPNTEAFF. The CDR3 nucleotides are TGTGCCAGCAGCCCACACAATAACCCGAACACTGAAGCTTTCTTT.

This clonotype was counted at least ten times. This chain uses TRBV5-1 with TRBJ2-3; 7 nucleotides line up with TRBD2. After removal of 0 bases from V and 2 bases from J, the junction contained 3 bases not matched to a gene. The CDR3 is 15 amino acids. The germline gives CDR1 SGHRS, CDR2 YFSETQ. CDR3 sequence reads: CASSLGTRSTDTQYF. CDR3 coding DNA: TGCGCCAGCAGCTTGGGGACTAGATCCACAGATACGCAGTATTTT.

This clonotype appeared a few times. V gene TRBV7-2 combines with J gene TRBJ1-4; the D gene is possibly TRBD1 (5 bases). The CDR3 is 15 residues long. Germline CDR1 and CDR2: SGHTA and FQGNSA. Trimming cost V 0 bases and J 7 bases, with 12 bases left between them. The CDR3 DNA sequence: TGTGCCAGCAGCTTAGCGTCGCAGGGAGGTGAAAAACTGTTTTTT. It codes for CASSLASQGGEKLFF.

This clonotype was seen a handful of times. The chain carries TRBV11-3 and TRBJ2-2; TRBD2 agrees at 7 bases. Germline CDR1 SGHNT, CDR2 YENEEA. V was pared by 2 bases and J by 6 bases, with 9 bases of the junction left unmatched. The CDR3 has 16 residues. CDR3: CASSLKSGLAAGELFF. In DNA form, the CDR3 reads TGTGCCAGCAGCTTAAAGTCGGGGCTAGCGGCCGGGGAGCTGTTTTTT.

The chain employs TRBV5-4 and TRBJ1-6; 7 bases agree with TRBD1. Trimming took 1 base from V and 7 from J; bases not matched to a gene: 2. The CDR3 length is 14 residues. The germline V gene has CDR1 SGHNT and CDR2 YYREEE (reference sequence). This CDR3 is CASSLNRGNSPLHF. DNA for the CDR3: TGTGCCAGCAGCTTGAACAGGGGAAATTCACCCCTCCACTTT.

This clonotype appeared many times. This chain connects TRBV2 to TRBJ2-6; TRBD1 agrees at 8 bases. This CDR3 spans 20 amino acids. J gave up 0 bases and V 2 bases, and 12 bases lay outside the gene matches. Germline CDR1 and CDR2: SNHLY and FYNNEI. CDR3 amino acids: CASSELQGVLAHSGANVLTF. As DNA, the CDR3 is TGTGCCAGCAGTGAATTACAGGGGGTGTTAGCCCACTCTGGGGCCAACGTCCTGACTTTC.

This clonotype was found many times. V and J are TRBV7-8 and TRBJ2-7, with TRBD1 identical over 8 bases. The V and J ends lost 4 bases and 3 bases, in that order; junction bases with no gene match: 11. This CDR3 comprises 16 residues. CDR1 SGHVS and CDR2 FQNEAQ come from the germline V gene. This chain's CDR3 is CASSSGHRGNLYEQYF. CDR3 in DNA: TGTGCCAGCAGCTCCGGACACAGGGGGAATCTCTACGAGCAGTACTTC.

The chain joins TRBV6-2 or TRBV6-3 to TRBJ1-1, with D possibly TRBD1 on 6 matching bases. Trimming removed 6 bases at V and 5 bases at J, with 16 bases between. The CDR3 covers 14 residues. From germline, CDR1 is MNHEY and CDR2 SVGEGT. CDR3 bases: TGTGCCAGCAGGATGGGGGGCCAGGTGACTGAAGCTTTCTTT. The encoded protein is CASRMGGQVTEAFF.

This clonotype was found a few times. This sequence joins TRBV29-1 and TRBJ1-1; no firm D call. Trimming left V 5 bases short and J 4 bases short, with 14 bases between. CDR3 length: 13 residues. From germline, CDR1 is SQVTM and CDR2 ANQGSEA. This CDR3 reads CSVSGSGATEAFF. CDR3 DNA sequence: TGCAGCGTTTCGGGGAGTGGTGCCACTGAAGCTTTCTTT.

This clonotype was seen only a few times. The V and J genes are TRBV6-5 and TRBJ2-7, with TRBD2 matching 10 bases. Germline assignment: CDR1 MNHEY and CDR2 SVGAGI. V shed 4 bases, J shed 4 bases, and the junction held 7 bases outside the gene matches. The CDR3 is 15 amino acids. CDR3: CASSFGGSGRYEQYF. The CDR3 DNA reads TGTGCCAGCAGTTTCGGGGGTAGCGGGAGGTACGAGCAGTACTTC.

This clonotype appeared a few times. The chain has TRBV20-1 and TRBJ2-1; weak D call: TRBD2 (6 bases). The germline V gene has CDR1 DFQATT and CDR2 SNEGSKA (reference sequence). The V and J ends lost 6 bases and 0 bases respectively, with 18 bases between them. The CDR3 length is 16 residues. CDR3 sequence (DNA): TGCAGTGCCCGCCCCTGGGCGGGGACCTCCTACAATGAGCAGTTCTTC. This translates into CSARPWAGTSYNEQFF.

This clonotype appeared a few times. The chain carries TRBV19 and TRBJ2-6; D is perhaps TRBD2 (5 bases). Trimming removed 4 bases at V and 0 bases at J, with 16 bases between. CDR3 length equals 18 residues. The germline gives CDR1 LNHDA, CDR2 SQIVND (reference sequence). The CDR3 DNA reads TGTGCCAGTAGTAGTCGAGGGCTGATTACCTCTGGGGCCAACGTCCTGACTTTC. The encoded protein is CASSSRGLITSGANVLTF.

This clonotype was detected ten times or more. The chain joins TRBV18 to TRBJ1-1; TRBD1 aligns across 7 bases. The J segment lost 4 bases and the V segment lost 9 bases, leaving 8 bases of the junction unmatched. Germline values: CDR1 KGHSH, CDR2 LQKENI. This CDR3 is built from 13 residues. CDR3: CASSLDRATEAFF. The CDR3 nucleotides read TGTGCCAGTTCCCTCGACAGGGCCACTGAAGCTTTCTTT.

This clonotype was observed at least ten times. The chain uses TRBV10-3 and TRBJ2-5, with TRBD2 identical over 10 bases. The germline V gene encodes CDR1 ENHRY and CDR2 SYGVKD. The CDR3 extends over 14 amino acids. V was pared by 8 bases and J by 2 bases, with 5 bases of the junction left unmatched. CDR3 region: CAIASAGGQETQYF. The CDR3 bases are TGTGCCATCGCCTCAGCGGGAGGGCAAGAGACCCAGTACTTC.

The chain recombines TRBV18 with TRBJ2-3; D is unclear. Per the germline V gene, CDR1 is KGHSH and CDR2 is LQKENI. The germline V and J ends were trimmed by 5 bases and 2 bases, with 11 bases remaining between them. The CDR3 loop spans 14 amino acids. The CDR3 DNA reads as TGTGCCAGCTCATCCCTGATAGCCACAGATACGCAGTATTTT. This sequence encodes CASSSLIATDTQYF.

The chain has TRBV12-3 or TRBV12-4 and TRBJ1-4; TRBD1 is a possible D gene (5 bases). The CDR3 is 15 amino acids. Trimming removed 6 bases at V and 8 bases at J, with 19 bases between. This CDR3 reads CASRPGRGLWEKLFF. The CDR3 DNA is TGTGCCAGCAGGCCAGGGAGGGGTTTATGGGAAAAACTGTTTTTT.

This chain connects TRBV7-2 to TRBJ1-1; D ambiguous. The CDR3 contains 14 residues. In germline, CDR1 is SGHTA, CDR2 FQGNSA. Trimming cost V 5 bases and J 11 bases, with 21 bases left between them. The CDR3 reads CASSPRTRGKWAFF. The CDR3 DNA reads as TGTGCCAGCAGCCCAAGGACGCGCGGCAAATGGGCTTTCTTT. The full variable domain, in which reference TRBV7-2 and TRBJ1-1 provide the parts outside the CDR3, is GAGVSQSPSNKVTEKGKDVELRCDPISGHTALYWYRQSLGQGLEFLIYFQGNSAPDKSGLPSDRFSAERTGGSVSTLTIQRTQQEDSAVYLCASSPRTRGKWAFFGQGTRLTVV.

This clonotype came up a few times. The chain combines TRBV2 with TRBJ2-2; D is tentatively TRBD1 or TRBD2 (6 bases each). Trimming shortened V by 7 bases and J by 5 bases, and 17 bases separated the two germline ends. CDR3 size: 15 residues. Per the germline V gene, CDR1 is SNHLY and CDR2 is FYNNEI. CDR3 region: CASTSGAVETGELFF. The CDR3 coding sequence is TGTGCCAGCACTTCGGGGGCAGTGGAGACCGGGGAGCTGTTTTTT.

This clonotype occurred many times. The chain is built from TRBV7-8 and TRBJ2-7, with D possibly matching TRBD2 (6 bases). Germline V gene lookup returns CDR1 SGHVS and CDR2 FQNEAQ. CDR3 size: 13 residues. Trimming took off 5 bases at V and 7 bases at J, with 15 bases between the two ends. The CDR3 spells CASSPLGGWEQYF. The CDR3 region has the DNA TGTGCCAGCAGCCCCCTGGGAGGCTGGGAGCAGTACTTC.

CDR3 in DNA: TGCGCCAGCAGCTTACAGGGGGAAGAGGGAGAGCAGTACTTC. Translating it yields CASSLQGEEGEQYF. This rearrangement joins TRBV5-1 to TRBJ2-7, with 8 bases that match TRBD1. CDR3 length equals 14 residues. V lost 2 bases to trimming and J lost 7 bases; unmatched junction nucleotides: 8. The germline V gene encodes CDR1 SGHRS and CDR2 YFSETQ.

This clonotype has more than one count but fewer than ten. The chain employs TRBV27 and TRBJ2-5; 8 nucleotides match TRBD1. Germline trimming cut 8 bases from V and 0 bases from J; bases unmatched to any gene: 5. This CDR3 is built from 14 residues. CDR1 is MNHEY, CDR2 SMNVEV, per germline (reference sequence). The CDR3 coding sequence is TGTGCCAGCGCCCGGGACAGGAACCAAGAGACCCAGTACTTC. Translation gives CASARDRNQETQYF.

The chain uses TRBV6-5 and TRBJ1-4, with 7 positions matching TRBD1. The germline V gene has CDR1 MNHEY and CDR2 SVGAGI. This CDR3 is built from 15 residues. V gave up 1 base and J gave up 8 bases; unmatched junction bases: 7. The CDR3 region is CASSYFPTGQEKLFF. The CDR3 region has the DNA TGTGCCAGCAGTTACTTCCCGACAGGGCAGGAAAAACTGTTTTTT.